The 22 T cell receptor beta chains below were found in one sample sequenced in a study of blood T cells in healthy people across ages. A second PCR of roughly 7 to 11 cycles used a sample-barcoded 5' primer and a J-beta primer mix. TCRdb reprocessed the 5' RACE reads via MiXCR and lists one record per CDR3 protein. The sample has about 1.5 million distinct CDR3 sequences, 42% seen once. The sample taken for sequencing was blood. The receptors shown here come from a young woman in good health.

The chain joins TRBV6-5 to TRBJ1-2, with 7 nucleotides matching TRBD1. There are 13 residues in the CDR3. From germline, CDR1 is MNHEY and CDR2 SVGAGI. V lost 8 bases to trimming and J lost 6 bases; unmatched junction nucleotides: 9. The CDR3 spells CASRPDRANGYTF. CDR3 bases: TGTGCCAGCCGCCCCGACAGGGCGAATGGCTACACCTTC.

The chain uses TRBV11-2 and TRBJ2-7; the match to TRBD2 covers 7 bases. V shed 5 bases and J 5 bases; nucleotides not matched to a gene: 6. There are 13 residues in the CDR3. Germline V CDR1 and CDR2: SGHAT, FQNNGV. CDR3: CASSEAGRNEQYF. DNA for the CDR3: TGTGCCAGCAGCGAAGCGGGGAGGAACGAGCAGTACTTC.

In this sample, this clonotype turned up a few times. This chain uses TRBV5-4 with TRBJ2-4, with TRBD2 identical over 9 bases. The better agreement between TRBJ2-7 and the DNA end casts doubt on the J call. Germline values: CDR1 SGHNT, CDR2 YYREEE (reference sequence). The CDR3 runs 15 residues. The CDR3 region has the DNA TGTGCCAGCAGCTCCTGGGAAACTAGCGGGTACGAGCAGTACTTC. Its protein product is CASSSWETSGYEQYF.

The chain links TRBV3-1 to TRBJ2-7, with a possible D match to TRBD1 (5 bases). CDR3 length equals 16 residues. Trimming shortened V by 4 bases and J by 1 base, and 17 bases separated the two germline ends. The germline CDR1 and CDR2 sequences are LGHDT and YNNKEL (reference sequence). The CDR3 reads CASSRKKPGHSYEQYF. The CDR3 nucleotides are TGTGCCAGCAGCCGCAAAAAGCCCGGACATTCCTACGAGCAGTACTTC.

V is TRBV20-1 and J is TRBJ2-7; D perhaps matches TRBD2 (6 bases). CDR3 length equals 14 residues. Per germline, CDR1 DFQATT and CDR2 SNEGSKA (reference sequence). Trimming took off 3 bases at V and 2 bases at J, with 14 bases between the two ends. The CDR3 DNA sequence: TGCAGTGCTAGTCCCGGGACTTTTACCTACGAGCAGTACTTC. Protein: CSASPGTFTYEQYF.

The CDR3 DNA follows: TGCAGCGTTCGGACAGAGTACTACGAGCAGTACTTC. Protein product: CSVRTEYYEQYF. The J gene is TRBJ2-7, the V gene TRBV29-1, with D possibly matching TRBD1 (6 bases). Trimming cost V 5 bases and J 3 bases, with 11 bases left between them. This CDR3 spans 12 amino acids. The germline V gene has CDR1 SQVTM and CDR2 ANQGSEA.

V is TRBV20-1 and J is TRBJ2-5, with TRBD2 matching over 14 bases. This CDR3 region has 16 residues. The germline V gene encodes CDR1 DFQATT and CDR2 SNEGSKA (reference sequence). After removal of 5 bases from V and 11 bases from J, the junction contained 16 bases not matched to a gene. CDR3 coding DNA: TGCAGTGCTGTTCCCGGGACTAGCGGGAGTTACAATGAGCAGTACTTC. Protein product: CSAVPGTSGSYNEQYF.

The table lists this clonotype with a few counts. Mismatch with germline at one junction end may stem from a read error. This rearrangement joins TRBV7-8 to TRBJ2-3; D possibly corresponds to TRBD1 (5 bases). In germline, CDR1 is SGHVS, CDR2 FQNEAQ. The CDR3 is 14 residues long. The CDR3 spells CASSLDQGTDTRYF. The CDR3 nucleotides read TGTGCCAGCAGCTTAGATCAGGGCACAGATACGCGGTATTTT.

The chain joins TRBV25-1 to TRBJ1-4; TRBD1 agrees at 7 bases. This CDR3 region has 11 residues. The germline V gene has CDR1 MGHDK and CDR2 SYGVNS. Trimming at V came to 10 bases and at J to 7 bases, leaving 3 bases not matched to a gene. The DNA for the CDR3 is TGTGCCACCAACAGGGGTGAAAAACTGTTTTTT. Its translation: CATNRGEKLFF.

The chain joins TRBV7-2 to TRBJ1-5; 10 nucleotides match TRBD1. The CDR3 runs to 16 residues. J gave up 4 bases and V 1 base, and 4 bases lay outside the gene matches. Germline V gene data show CDR1 as SGHTA and CDR2 as FQGNSA. In DNA, the CDR3 is TGTGCCAGCAGCTTAGGCGGACAGGGGGTAAATCAGCCCCAGCATTTT. This codes for CASSLGGQGVNQPQHF.

V and J are TRBV6-1 and TRBJ2-7; D remains unclear. Germline CDR1 MNHNS, CDR2 SASEGT. V was shortened by 7 bases and J by 3 bases, with 10 bases between the two germline ends. The CDR3 totals 12 residues. This CDR3 reads CASTWPGYEQYF. CDR3 bases: TGTGCCAGCACCTGGCCAGGCTACGAGCAGTACTTC.

In this sample, this clonotype turned up a few times. The DNA of the CDR3 is TGTGCCAGCAGCTTAGGGAAAGGAGGGACGGACACAGATACGCAGTATTTT. Amino acids: CASSLGKGGTDTDTQYF. V usage is TRBV7-9 and J usage is TRBJ2-3; D may be TRBD2 (6 bases). V was trimmed by 1 base and J by 2 bases, leaving 16 bases between them. Germline V gives CDR1 SEHNR, CDR2 FQNEAQ (reference sequence). The CDR3 totals 17 residues.

The chain employs TRBV5-1 and TRBJ1-5, with no clear D. There are 14 residues in the CDR3. Germline loops: CDR1 SGHRS, CDR2 YFSETQ. V lost 0 bases and J lost 7, with 11 bases in between. The CDR3 DNA reads as TGCGCCAGCAGCTTGGTCGGGGATAGCCAGCCCCAGCATTTT. This translates into CASSLVGDSQPQHF.

This clonotype was recorded once. This chain joins TRBV10-3 and TRBJ2-1; D is uncertain. CDR3 length equals 13 residues. Trimming left V 7 bases short and J 7 bases short, with 14 bases between. Germline V gives CDR1 ENHRY, CDR2 SYGVKD. CDR3 coding DNA: TGTGCCATCAAGCAACGGCCGGAAAATGAGCAGTTCTTC. This gives the protein CAIKQRPENEQFF.

This clonotype was recorded a few times. The chain joins TRBV6-5 to TRBJ2-7; D may correspond to TRBD1 or TRBD2 (5 bases each). Trimming pared 4 bases from V and 4 bases from J, leaving 17 bases between. The CDR3 has 15 residues. From germline, CDR1 is MNHEY and CDR2 SVGAGI. The chain's CDR3 is CASSWKGRKHYEQYF. In nucleotides, the CDR3 is TGTGCCAGCAGTTGGAAGGGACGGAAACATTACGAGCAGTACTTC.

The chain links TRBV4-1 to TRBJ1-6, with D possibly being TRBD1 (5 bases). The CDR3 has 18 amino acids. The germline CDR1 and CDR2 sequences are MGHRA and YSYEKL. V lost 1 base and J lost 0, with 13 bases in between. The CDR3 sequence: CASSQGVRADSYNSPLHF. CDR3 bases: TGCGCCAGCAGCCAAGGGGTCAGGGCTGACTCCTATAATTCACCCCTCCACTTT.

The rearrangement uses TRBV7-9 and TRBJ1-1, with D perhaps TRBD1 (5 bases). The CDR3 totals 15 residues. The germline V and J ends were trimmed by 1 base and 7 bases, with 16 bases remaining between them. Germline V CDR1 and CDR2: SEHNR, FQNEAQ (reference sequence). CDR3 sequence reads: CASSLGVWGRVEAFF. The CDR3 nucleotides are TGTGCCAGCAGCTTAGGGGTCTGGGGCAGGGTTGAAGCTTTCTTT.

This clonotype was recorded a few times. The chain carries TRBV20-1 and TRBJ2-7; 10 positions agree with TRBD1. The germline V gene encodes CDR1 DFQATT and CDR2 SNEGSKA (reference sequence). The CDR3 totals 16 residues. Losses at the gene ends were 3 bases for V and 0 bases for J; bases not matched to a gene: 8. The CDR3 sequence: CSASRIWTGGSYEQYF. CDR3 in DNA: TGCAGTGCTAGCAGAATTTGGACAGGGGGCTCCTACGAGCAGTACTTC.

The CDR3 is CASTLKDTNTEAFF. CDR3 DNA: TGTGCTTCCACCCTGAAGGATACGAACACTGAAGCTTTCTTT. The gene calls are TRBV6-6 and TRBJ1-1; D ambiguous. Germline loops: CDR1 MNHNY, CDR2 SVGAGI (reference sequence). The CDR3 runs to 14 residues.

The chain recombines TRBV30 with TRBJ2-1; 9 nucleotides agree with TRBD2. The CDR3 is 16 amino acids. Trimming cost V 0 bases and J 6 bases; bases outside gene matches: 9. Looked up from germline, CDR1 is GTSNPN and CDR2 is SVGIG (reference sequence). CDR3 region: CAWSVPASGIVNEQFF. CDR3 in DNA: TGTGCCTGGAGTGTGCCGGCTAGCGGGATAGTCAATGAGCAGTTCTTC. The complete variable domain, with remaining parts taken from reference TRBV30 and TRBJ2-1, reads SQTIHQWPATLVQPVGSPLSLECTVEGTSNPNLYWYRQAAGRGLQLLFYSVGIGQISSEVPQNLSASRPQDRQFILSSKKLLLSDSGFYLCAWSVPASGIVNEQFFGPGTRLTVL.

This clonotype was seen a handful of times. This chain joins TRBV5-6 and TRBJ2-7; D is unresolved. This CDR3 has 14 residues. V was clipped by 0 bases and J by 2 bases, with 9 bases between them. Germline CDR1 reads SGHDT; CDR2 reads YYEEEE. This CDR3 reads CASSLADRPYEQYF. The CDR3 DNA sequence: TGTGCCAGCAGCTTGGCTGACCGACCCTACGAGCAGTACTTC.

J is TRBJ1-1 and V is TRBV20-1; D remains unclear. V was pared by 5 bases and J by 0 bases, with 16 bases between. Germline V gene data show CDR1 as DFQATT and CDR2 as SNEGSKA (reference sequence). The CDR3 extends over 15 amino acids. In DNA, the CDR3 is TGCAGTGCTGATTACGCCACTACTCTGAACACTGAAGCTTTCTTT. Protein sequence: CSADYATTLNTEAFF.